A single sample is the source of the 6 T cell receptor beta chains below, sequenced in a study of OX40 agonist ivuxolimab in advanced cancers. Sequenced by immunoSEQ multiplex PCR; TCRdb stores in-frame clones only, minus some. The data hold around 50,000 clones, with 83% observed a single time. The sequences come from CD4+ or CD8+ T cells sorted from blood, collected in a trial of the OX40 agonist ivuxolimab. These TCRs come from an adult with an advanced solid tumor such as melanoma, head and neck, liver or kidney cancer.

This clone was seen a single time. The gene calls are TRBV18 and TRBJ1-1, with TRBD1 as a possible D gene (6 bases). This CDR3 comprises 15 residues. Germline assignment: CDR1 KGHSH and CDR2 LQKENI. Trimming pared 4 bases from V and 1 base from J, leaving 13 bases between. The CDR3 DNA is TGTGCCAGCTCACTAAACAGGGACCCGAACACTGAAGCTTTCTTT. It translates to CASSLNRDPNTEAFF.

This chain links TRBV5-1 with TRBJ2-2, with D perhaps TRBD1 (6 bases). V gave up 7 bases and J gave up 3 bases, with 10 bases separating them. Germline CDR1 SGHRS, CDR2 YFSETQ. CDR3 length: 13 residues. CDR3 coding DNA: TGCGCCAGCCGACAGGTGGACACCGGGGAGCTGTTTTTT. Its translation is CASRQVDTGELFF.

About this clone: The CDR3 ends on some other residue instead of the conserved phenylalanine or tryptophan, so this is likely a read error. No DNA is shown, since the ends of the CDR3 on it are uncertain; the CDR3 is the one TCRdb lists. The V call is TRBV6-4, the J call TRBJ2-7; TRBD2 was called by the table and not checked on the DNA. The CDR3 is 9 residues long, ends included. Germline assignment: CDR1 MRHNA and CDR2 SNTAGT. The CDR3 region is CASREGYRG.

The gene calls are TRBV30 and TRBJ2-7, with TRBD1 as a possible D gene (6 bases). V lost 0 bases and J 3 bases, leaving 12 bases between the germline ends. Germline-derived CDR1 and CDR2 are GTSNPN and SVGIG (reference sequence). The CDR3 length is 14 residues. The chain's CDR3 is CAWSVHRANYEQYF. The CDR3 DNA reads as TGTGCCTGGAGTGTACACAGGGCCAACTACGAGCAGTACTTC. Full variable domain (missing parts from reference TRBV30 and TRBJ2-7): SQTIHQWPATLVQPVGSPLSLECTVEGTSNPNLYWYRQAAGRGLQLLFYSVGIGQISSEVPQNLSASRPQDRQFILSSKKLLLSDSGFYLCAWSVHRANYEQYFGPGTRLTVT.

This clone was recorded a few times. The rearrangement uses TRBV30 and TRBJ1-5; D unclear. CDR3 size: 13 residues. Germline values: CDR1 GTSNPN, CDR2 SVGIG (reference sequence). Between the trimmed V and J ends, which lost 0 bases and 0 bases, there was a span of 3 bases. The CDR3 loop reads CAWSVPSNQPQHF. The CDR3 nucleotides are TGTGCCTGGAGTGTACCTAGCAATCAGCCCCAGCATTTT.

This chain links TRBV5-6 with TRBJ2-5; TRBD2 matches at 9 bases. CDR1 SGHDT and CDR2 YYEEEE come from the germline V gene. The length of the CDR3 is 13 residues. The junction had 5 bases not matched to a gene; V was cut back by 2 bases and J by 9 bases. CDR3 nucleotide sequence: TGTGCCAGCAGCTTCGGAAGCGGGGGGCCCCAGTACTTC. Its protein product is CASSFGSGGPQYF.